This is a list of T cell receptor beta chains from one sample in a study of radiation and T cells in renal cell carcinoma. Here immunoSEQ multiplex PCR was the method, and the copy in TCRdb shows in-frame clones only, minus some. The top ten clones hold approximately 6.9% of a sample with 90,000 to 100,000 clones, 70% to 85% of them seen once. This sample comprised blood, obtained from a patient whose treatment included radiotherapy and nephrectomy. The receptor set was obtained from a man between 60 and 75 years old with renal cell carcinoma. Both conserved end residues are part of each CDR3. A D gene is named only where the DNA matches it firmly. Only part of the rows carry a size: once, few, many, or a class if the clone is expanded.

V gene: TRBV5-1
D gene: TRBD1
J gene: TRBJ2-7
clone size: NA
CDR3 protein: CASSSLTGGFYEQYF
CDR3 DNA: TGCGCCAGCAGCTCCCTGACAGGGGGCTTCTACGAGCAGTACTTC

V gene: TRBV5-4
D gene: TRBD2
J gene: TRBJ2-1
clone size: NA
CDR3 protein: CASSLAGTSGVVQQFF
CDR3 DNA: TGTGCCAGCAGCTTGGCCGGGACTAGCGGGGTGGTACAGCAGTTCTTC

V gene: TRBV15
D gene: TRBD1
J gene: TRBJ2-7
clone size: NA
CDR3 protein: CATSSGQDYEQYF
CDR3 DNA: TGTGCCACCAGCAGCGGACAGGACTACGAGCAGTACTTC

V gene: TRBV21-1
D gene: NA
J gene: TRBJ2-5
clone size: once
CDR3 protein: CASSKRRWDKKETQYF
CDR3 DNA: TGTGCCAGCAGCAAACGTCGGTGGGACAAAAAAGAGACCCAGTACTTC

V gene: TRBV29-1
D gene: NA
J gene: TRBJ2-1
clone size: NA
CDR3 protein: CSVEDSAWSEQFF
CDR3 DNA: TGCAGCGTTGAAGATTCAGCTTGGAGTGAGCAGTTCTTC

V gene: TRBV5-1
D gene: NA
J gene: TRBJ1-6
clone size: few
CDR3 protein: CASSFGEDSPLHF
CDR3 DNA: TGCGCCAGCAGCTTCGGCGAGGATTCACCCCTCCACTTT

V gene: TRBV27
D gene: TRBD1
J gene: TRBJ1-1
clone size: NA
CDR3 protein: CASSPFAGGNTEAFF
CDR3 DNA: TGTGCCAGCAGTCCCTTCGCAGGGGGGAACACTGAAGCTTTCTTT

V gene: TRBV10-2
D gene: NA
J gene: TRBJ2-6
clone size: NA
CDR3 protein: CASRRTQGGNSGANVLTF
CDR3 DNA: TGCGCCAGCAGGCGAACCCAGGGAGGTAATTCAGGGGCCAACGTCCTGACTTTC

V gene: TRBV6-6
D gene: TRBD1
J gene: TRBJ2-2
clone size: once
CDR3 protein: CASIQGEPMNTGELFF
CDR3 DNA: TGTGCCAGCATCCAGGGGGAGCCCATGAACACCGGGGAGCTGTTTTTT

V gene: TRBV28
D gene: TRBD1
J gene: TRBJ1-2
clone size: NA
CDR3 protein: CASRIPTGGGNYGYTF
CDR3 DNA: TGTGCCAGCAGGATTCCTACAGGGGGAGGTAACTATGGCTACACCTTC

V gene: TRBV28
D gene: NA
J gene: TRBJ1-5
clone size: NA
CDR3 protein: CASSLSRYSQHF
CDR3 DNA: TGTGCCAGCAGTTTGTCCAGGTACTCCCAGCATTTT

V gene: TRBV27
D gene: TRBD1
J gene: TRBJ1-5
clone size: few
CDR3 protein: CASSINRGQPQHF
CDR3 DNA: TGTGCCAGCAGTATTAACAGGGGGCAGCCCCAGCATTTT

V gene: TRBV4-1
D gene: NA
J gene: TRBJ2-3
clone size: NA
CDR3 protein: CASSQVAPTRARAIDTQYF
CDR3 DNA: TGCGCCAGCAGCCAAGTTGCCCCCACCAGGGCCAGGGCCATAGATACGCAGTATTTT

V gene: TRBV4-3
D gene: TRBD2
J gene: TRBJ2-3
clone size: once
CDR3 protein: CASSQAPGLAGATDTQYF
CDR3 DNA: TGCGCCAGCAGCCAAGCCCCGGGACTAGCGGGAGCAACAGATACGCAGTATTTT

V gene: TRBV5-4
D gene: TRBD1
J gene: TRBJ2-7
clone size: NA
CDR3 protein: CASSLLDRDYEQYF
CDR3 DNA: TGTGCCAGCAGCCTACTGGACAGGGACTACGAGCAGTACTTC

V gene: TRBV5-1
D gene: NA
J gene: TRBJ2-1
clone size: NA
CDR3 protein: CASRLAGASRGSPNEQFF
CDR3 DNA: TGCGCCAGCAGGCTGGCAGGGGCTTCTAGAGGGAGTCCGAATGAGCAGTTCTTC